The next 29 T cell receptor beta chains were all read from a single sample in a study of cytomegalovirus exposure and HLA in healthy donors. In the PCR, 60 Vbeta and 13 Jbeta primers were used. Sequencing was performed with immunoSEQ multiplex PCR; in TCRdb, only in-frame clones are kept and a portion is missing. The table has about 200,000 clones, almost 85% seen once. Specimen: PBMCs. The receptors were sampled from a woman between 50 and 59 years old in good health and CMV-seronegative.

This CDR3 reads CASSLPDTGELFF. In DNA form, the CDR3 reads TGTGCCAGCAGTTTACCGGACACCGGGGAGCTGTTTTTT. The chain carries TRBV28 and TRBJ2-2; D is uncertain. V lost 2 bases, J lost 3 bases, and 4 bases lay in between. The V gene's germline CDR1 is MDHEN and CDR2 SYDVKM. The CDR3 covers 13 residues.

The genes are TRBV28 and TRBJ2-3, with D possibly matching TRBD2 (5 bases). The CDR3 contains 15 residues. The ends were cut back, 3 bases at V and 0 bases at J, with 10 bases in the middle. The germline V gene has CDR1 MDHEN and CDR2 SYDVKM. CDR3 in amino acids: CASSFGVKSTDTQYF. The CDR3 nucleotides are TGTGCCAGCAGTTTCGGGGTTAAGAGCACAGATACGCAGTATTTT.

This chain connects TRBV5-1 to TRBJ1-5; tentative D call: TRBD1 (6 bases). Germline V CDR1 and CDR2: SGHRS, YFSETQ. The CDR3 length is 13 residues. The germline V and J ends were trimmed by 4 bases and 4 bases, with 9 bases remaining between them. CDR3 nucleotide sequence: TGCGCCAGCAGCCAACAGGGAAATCAGCCCCAGCATTTT. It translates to CASSQQGNQPQHF.

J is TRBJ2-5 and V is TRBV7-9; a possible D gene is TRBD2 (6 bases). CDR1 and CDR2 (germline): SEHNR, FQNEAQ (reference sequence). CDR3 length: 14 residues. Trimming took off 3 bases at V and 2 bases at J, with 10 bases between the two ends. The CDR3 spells CASSFWTTQETQYF. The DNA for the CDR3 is TGTGCCAGCAGCTTCTGGACTACACAAGAGACCCAGTACTTC.

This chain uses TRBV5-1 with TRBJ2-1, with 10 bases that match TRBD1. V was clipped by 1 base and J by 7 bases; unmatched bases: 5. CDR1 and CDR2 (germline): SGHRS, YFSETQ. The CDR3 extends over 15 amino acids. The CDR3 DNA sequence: TGCGCCAGCAGCTTGATGGGACAGGGGTCGAATGAGCAGTTCTTC. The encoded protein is CASSLMGQGSNEQFF.

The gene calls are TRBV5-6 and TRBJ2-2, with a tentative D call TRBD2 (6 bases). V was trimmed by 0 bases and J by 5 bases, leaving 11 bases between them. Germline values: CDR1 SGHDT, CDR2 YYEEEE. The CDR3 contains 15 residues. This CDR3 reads CASSLGGVVTGELFF. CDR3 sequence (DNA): TGTGCCAGCAGCTTGGGGGGGGTAGTGACCGGGGAGCTGTTTTTT.

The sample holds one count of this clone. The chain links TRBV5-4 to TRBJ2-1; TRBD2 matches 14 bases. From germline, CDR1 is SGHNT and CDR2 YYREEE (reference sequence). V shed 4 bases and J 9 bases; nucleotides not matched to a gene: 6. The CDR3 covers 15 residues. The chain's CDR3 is CASSTGLAGGAEQFF. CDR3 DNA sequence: TGTGCCAGCAGCACCGGACTAGCGGGAGGAGCTGAGCAGTTCTTC. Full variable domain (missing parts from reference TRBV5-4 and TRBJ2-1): ETGVTQSPTHLIKTRGQQVTLRCSSQSGHNTVSWYQQALGQGPQFIFQYYREEENGRGNFPPRFSGLQFPNYSSELNVNALELDDSALYLCASSTGLAGGAEQFFGPGTRLTVL.

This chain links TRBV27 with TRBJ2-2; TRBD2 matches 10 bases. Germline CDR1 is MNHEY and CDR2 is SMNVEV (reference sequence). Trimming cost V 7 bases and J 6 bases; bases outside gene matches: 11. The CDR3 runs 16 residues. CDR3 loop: CASISRKSGRAGELFF. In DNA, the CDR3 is TGTGCCAGCATTAGTCGGAAAAGCGGGAGGGCCGGGGAGCTGTTTTTT.

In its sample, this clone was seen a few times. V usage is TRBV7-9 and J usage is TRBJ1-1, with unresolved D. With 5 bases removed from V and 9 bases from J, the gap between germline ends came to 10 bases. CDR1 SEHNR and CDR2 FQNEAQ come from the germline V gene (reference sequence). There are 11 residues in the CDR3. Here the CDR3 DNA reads TGTGCCAGCAGCCGCTTGGAGAAAGCTTTCTTT. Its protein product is CASSRLEKAFF.

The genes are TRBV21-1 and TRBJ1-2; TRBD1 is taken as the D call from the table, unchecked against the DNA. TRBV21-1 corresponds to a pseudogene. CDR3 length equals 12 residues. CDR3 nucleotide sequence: TGTGCCAGCAGCAAAGGTGGCCATGGCTACACCTTC. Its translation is CASSKGGHGYTF.

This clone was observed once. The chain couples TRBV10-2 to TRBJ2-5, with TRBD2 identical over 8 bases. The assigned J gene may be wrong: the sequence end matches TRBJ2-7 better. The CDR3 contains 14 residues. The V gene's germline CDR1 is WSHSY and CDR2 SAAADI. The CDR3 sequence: CASRKGLVPHEQYF. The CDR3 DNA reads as TGCGCCAGCAGGAAGGGACTAGTCCCCCACGAGCAGTACTTC.

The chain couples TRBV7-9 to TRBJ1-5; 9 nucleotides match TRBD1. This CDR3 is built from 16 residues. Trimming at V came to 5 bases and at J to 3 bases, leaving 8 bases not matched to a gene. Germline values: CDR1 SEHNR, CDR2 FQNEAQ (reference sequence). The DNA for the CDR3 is TGTGCCAGCAGCCAATCCGGGACAGGGATCAATCAGCCCCAGCATTTT. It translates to CASSQSGTGINQPQHF. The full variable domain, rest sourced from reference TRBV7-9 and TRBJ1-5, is DTGVSQNPRHKITKRGQNVTFRCDPISEHNRLYWYRQTLGQGPEFLTYFQNEAQLEKSRLLSDRFSAERPKGSFSTLEIQRTEQGDSAMYLCASSQSGTGINQPQHFGDGTRLSIL.

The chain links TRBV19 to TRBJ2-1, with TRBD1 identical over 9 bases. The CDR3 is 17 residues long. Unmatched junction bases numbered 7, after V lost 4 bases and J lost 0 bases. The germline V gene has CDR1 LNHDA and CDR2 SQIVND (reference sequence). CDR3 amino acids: CASSRPTGGSSYNEQFF. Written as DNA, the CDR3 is TGTGCCAGTAGTAGACCGACAGGGGGATCCTCCTACAATGAGCAGTTCTTC.

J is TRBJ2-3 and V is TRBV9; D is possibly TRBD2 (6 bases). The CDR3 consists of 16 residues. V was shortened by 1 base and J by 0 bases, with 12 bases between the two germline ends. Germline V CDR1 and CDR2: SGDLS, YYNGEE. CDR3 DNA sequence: TGTGCCAGCAGCGTACCCTTAGGGACTAGCACAGATACGCAGTATTTT. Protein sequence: CASSVPLGTSTDTQYF.

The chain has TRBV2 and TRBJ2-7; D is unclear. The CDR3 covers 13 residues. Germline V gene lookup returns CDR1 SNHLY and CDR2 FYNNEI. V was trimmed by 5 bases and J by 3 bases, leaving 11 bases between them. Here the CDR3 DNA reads TGTGCCAGCAGTTTGTGGCCCGACTACGAGCAGTACTTC. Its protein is CASSLWPDYEQYF.

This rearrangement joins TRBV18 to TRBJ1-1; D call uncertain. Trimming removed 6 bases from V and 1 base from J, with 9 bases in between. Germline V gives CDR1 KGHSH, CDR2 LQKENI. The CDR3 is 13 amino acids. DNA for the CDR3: TGTGCCAGCTCCCCAGACTGGAACACTGAAGCTTTCTTT. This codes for CASSPDWNTEAFF.

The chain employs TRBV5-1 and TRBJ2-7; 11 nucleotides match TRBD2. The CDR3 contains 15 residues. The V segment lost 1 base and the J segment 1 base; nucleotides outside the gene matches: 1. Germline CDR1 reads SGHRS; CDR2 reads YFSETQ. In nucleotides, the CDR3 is TGCGCCAGCAGCTTGCCTAGCGGGAGGTCCTACGAGCAGTACTTC. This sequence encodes CASSLPSGRSYEQYF.

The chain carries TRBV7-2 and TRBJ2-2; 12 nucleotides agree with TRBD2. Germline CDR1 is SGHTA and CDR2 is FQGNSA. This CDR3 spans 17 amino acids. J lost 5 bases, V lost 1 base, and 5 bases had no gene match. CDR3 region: CASSLEKTSGSTGELFF. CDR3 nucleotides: TGTGCCAGCAGCTTAGAGAAGACTAGCGGGAGTACCGGGGAGCTGTTTTTT.

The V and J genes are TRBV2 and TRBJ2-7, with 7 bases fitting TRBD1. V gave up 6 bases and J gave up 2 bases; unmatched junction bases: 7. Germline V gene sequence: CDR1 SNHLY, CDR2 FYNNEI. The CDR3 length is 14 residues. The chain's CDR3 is CASSLTGFPYEQYF. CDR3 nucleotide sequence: TGTGCCAGCAGCCTGACAGGGTTTCCCTACGAGCAGTACTTC.

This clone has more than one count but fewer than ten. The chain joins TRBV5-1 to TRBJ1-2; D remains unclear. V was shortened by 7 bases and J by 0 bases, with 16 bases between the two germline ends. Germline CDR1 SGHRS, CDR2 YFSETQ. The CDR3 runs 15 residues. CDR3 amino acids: CASSLAADANYGYTF. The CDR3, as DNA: TGCGCCAGCTCCCTAGCGGCAGACGCTAACTATGGCTACACCTTC. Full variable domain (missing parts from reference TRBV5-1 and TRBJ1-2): KAGVTQTPRYLIKTRGQQVTLSCSPISGHRSVSWYQQTPGQGLQFLFEYFSETQRNKGNFPGRFSGRQFSNSRSEMNVSTLELGDSALYLCASSLAADANYGYTFGSGTRLTVV.

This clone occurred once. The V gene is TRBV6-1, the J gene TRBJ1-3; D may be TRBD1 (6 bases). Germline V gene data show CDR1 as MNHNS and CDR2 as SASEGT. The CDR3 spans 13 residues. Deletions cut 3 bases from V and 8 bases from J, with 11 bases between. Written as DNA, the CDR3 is TGTGCCAGCAGTGATGGCAGGGGCTACACCATATATTTT. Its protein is CASSDGRGYTIYF.

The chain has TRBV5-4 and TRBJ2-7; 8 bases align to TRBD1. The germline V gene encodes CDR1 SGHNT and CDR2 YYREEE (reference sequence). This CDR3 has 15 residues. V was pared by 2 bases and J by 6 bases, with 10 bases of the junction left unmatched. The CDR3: CASSFRTGWEVEQYF. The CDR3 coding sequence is TGTGCCAGCAGCTTCCGGACAGGGTGGGAAGTCGAGCAGTACTTC.

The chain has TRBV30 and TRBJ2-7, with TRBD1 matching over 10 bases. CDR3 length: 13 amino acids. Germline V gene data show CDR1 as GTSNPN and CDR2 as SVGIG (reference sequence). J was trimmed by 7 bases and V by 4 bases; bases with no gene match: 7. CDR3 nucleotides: TGTGCCTGGACGAGACAGGGGGCATGGGAGCAGTACTTC. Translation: CAWTRQGAWEQYF.

The CDR3 loop is CASSRGGRDMGETQYF. CDR3 DNA: TGTGCCAGCAGCCGAGGAGGGCGGGATATGGGAGAGACCCAGTACTTC. The rearrangement uses TRBV5-8 and TRBJ2-5; D is possibly TRBD2 (6 bases). Looked up from germline, CDR1 is SGHTS and CDR2 is YDEGEE. V dropped 4 bases and J dropped 4 bases, with 20 bases sitting between them. This CDR3 is built from 16 residues. Filled out from reference TRBV5-8 and TRBJ2-5, the complete variable domain reads EAGVTQSPTHLIKTRGQQATLRCSPISGHTSVYWYQQALGLGLQFLLWYDEGEERNRGNFPPRFSGRQFPNYSSELNVNALELEDSALYLCASSRGGRDMGETQYFGPGTRLLVL.

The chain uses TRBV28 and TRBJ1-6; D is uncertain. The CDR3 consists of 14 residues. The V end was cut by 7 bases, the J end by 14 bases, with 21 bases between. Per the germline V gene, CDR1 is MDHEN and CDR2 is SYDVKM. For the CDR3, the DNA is TGTGCCAGCAATGTCGGCGGCAGTCCCTCTGCCCTCCACTTT. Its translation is CASNVGGSPSALHF.

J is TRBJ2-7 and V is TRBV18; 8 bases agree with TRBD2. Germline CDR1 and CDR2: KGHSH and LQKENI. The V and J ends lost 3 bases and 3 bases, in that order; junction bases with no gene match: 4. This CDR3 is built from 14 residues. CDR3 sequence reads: CASSPGLDGYEQYF. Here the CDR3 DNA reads TGTGCCAGCTCACCGGGACTAGACGGCTACGAGCAGTACTTC.

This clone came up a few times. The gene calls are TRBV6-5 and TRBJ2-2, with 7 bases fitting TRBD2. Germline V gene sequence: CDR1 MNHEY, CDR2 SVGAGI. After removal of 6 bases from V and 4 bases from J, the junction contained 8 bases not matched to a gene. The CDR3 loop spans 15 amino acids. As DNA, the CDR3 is TGTGCCAGCAGCCCCCGGGGGAGGGGCACCGGGGAGCTGTTTTTT. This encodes CASSPRGRGTGELFF.

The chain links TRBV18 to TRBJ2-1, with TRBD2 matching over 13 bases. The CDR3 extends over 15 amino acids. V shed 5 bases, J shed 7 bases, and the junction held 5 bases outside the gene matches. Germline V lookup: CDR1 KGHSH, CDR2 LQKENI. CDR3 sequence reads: CASSTRTSGRNEQFF. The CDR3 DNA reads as TGTGCCAGCTCAACTAGGACTAGCGGGAGAAATGAGCAGTTCTTC.

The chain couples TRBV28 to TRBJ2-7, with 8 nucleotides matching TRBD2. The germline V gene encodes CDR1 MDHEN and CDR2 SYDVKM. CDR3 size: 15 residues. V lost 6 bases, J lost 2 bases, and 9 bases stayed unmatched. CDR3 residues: CASSQTSAITYEQYF. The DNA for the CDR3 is TGTGCCAGCAGCCAGACTAGCGCGATCACCTACGAGCAGTACTTC.